The sequence of this T cell receptor beta chain was determined in a study of T cell responses to AZD1222 COVID-19 vaccine. Measured with immunoSEQ multiplex PCR; TCRdb has only the in-frame clones, and not every one. The sample holds 140,000 to 150,000 clones, 91% seen once. Per germline, CDR1 SNHLY and CDR2 FYNNEI. The CDR3 spans 13 residues. Trimming shortened V by 4 bases and J by 5 bases, and 11 bases separated the two germline ends. The sequence was collected from an adult in good health. The sample was peripheral blood, taken on day 0 of AZD1222 vaccination. The chain has TRBV2 and TRBJ2-5; maybe TRBD2 (5 bases). This chain's CDR3 is CASSVLGPETQYF. In DNA, the CDR3 is TGTGCCAGCAGTGTACTAGGGCCCGAGACCCAGTACTTC.